This T cell receptor beta chain was sequenced for a study of CXCR3-negative and CXCR3-positive naive CD8 T cells. For the study at large: The libraries together contributed 120 million to 150 million TRB reads, each supplying about 1.5 +/- 0.3 million. Study outcomes and limitations: The study found that naive CXCR3-negative and CXCR3-positive cells shared TRBV-TRBJ usage, while memory cells differed. Cryopreservation partially lowered CXCR3 expression, so most assays used fresh PBMCs. When CXCR3-positive naive cells were set against CXCR3-negative naive cells, the former had more hydrophobic TRB CDR3s. Memory CD8+ cells showed much lower diversity, while both naive subsets displayed comparably high diversity.

On this clonotype: Its antigen is unidentified.

Germline assignment: CDR1 KGHDR and CDR2 SFDVKD. The CDR3 sequence is 12 residues long. UMI-labeled 5' RACE TRB cDNA libraries were prepared from the cells. TCRdb re-called the 5' RACE reads and shows each CDR3 protein once, DNA omitted. The sample totals around 80,000 distinct CDR3 sequences. Sequencing was carried out using naive CXCR3+ CD8+ T cells from blood. The subset here: CD45RO-CCR7+CD27+CD95- naive CD8+ T cells expressing CXCR3 (TNR3+). This receptor was obtained from a human donor in good health. Some clones in this sample may be carry-over from other donors' samples. This sequence joins TRBV24-1 and TRBJ2-7. The CDR3 protein is CATSDLRGSKYF.